The present entry profiles one TCR beta chain with its context. The sequenced template was cDNA made from the entire isolated RNA. Sequencing was performed with immunoSEQ multiplex PCR; in TCRdb, only in-frame clones are kept and a portion is missing. The sample contains almost 350,000 clones, less than 9.5% of which appear only once. The entry originates in a study of beta chain features in type 1 diabetes. In germline, CDR1 is SGHRS, CDR2 YFSETQ. This CDR3 has 14 residues. With 7 bases removed from V and 5 bases from J, the gap between germline ends came to 18 bases. The clonotype was recovered from a woman under 30 in good health. The rearrangement links TRBV5-1 to TRBJ2-5, with a tentative D call TRBD2 (6 bases). The sequencing input was central memory CD4+ T cells from blood. The CDR3 here is CASVASGGRETQYF. The DNA for the CDR3 is TGCGCCAGCGTCGCGTCCGGGGGTAGGGAGACCCAGTACTTC.